This TCR beta chain comes out of a study of blood T cells in healthy people across ages. It was with a sample-barcoded 5' primer and a J-beta primer mix that a second PCR of about 6 to 12 cycles was run. TCRdb reprocessed the 5' RACE reads with MiXCR, giving one entry per CDR3 protein. The sample has fewer than 700,000 distinct CDR3 sequences, roughly 43% seen once; the top ten hold 25% to 35%. The ends lost 5 bases at V and 4 bases at J; junction bases unmatched: 4. CDR1 is MDHEN and CDR2 is SYDVKM in the germline V gene. The CDR3 covers 13 residues. Findings and limits, study-wide: What prevented conclusive comparison of naive and antigen-experienced cells was that PBMCs were unsorted. Higher naive T cell percentage went strongly together with higher TCR beta diversity.

On this clonotype itself: Its antigen is undetermined.

Sequencing was performed on blood. V and J are TRBV28 and TRBJ1-2; 7 bases fit TRBD1. This TCR was recovered from a man at least 80 years old in good health. The CDR3 DNA reads as TGTGCCAGCAGTATAACAGGGGTCTATGGCTACACCTTC. The encoded protein is CASSITGVYGYTF.